This T cell receptor beta chain was profiled in a study of immune characterization of retroperitoneal liposarcoma. Between the trimmed V and J ends, which lost 2 bases and 2 bases, there was a span of 6 bases. Germline loops: CDR1 MNHEY, CDR2 SVGAGI. The CDR3 loop spans 13 amino acids. A single record per CDR3 protein comes from TCRdb applying MiXCR to the PCR reads. The sample lists thousands of distinct CDR3 sequences; over 25% were seen once. The sample consisted of blood. The genes are TRBV6-5 and TRBJ1-1; TRBD1 might be the D (5 bases). The TCR originated in a female donor with retroperitoneal liposarcoma. The CDR3 DNA follows: TGTGCCAGCAGTTACGGGACCAACACTGAAGCTTTCTTT. Translation: CASSYGTNTEAFF.